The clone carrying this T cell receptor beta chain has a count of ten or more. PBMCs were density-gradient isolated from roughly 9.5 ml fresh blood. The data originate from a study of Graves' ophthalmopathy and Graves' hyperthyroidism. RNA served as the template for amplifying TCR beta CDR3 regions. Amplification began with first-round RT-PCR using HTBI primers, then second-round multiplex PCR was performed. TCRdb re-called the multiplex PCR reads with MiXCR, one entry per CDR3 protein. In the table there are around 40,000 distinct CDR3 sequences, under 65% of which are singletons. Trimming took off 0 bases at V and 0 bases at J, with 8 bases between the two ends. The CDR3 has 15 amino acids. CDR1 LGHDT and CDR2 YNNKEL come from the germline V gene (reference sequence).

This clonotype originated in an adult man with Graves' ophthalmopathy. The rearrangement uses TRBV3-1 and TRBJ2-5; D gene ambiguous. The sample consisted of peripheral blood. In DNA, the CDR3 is TGTGCCAGCAGCCAAGAGTTGTTGTACCAAGAGACCCAGTACTTC. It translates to CASSQELLYQETQYF.